Each of the 21 T cell receptor beta chains below was sequenced from the same sample in a study of response to subunit inactivated influenza vaccine. A single record per CDR3 protein comes from TCRdb applying MiXCR to the RT-PCR reads. This sample has about 650,000 distinct CDR3 sequences, with 15% to 18% found just once. This material consisted of PBMCs from blood, taken less than 13 days after vaccination. Receptors originate from a man aged 50 or older who received an inactivated influenza vaccine.

This clonotype was seen more than once but under ten times. The genes are TRBV12-3 or TRBV12-4 and TRBJ2-1, with 8 bases identical to TRBD1. The V segment lost 6 bases and the J segment 0 bases; nucleotides outside the gene matches: 4. The CDR3 is made up of 15 amino acids. For the CDR3, the DNA is TGTGCCAGCAGGGCAGGACAGGGCTCCTACAATGAGCAGTTCTTC. It is translated as CASRAGQGSYNEQFF.

The chain combines TRBV4-1 with TRBJ1-1, with D hard to call. Germline values: CDR1 MGHRA, CDR2 YSYEKL. V lost 1 base and J lost 1, with 7 bases in between. CDR3 length: 14 residues. The CDR3 region is CASSQVGQNTEAFF. DNA for the CDR3: TGCGCCAGCAGCCAAGTAGGTCAGAACACTGAAGCTTTCTTT.

This chain links TRBV19 with TRBJ1-5; D remains ambiguous. Between the trimmed V and J ends, which lost 3 bases and 7 bases, there was a span of 7 bases. Germline assignment: CDR1 LNHDA and CDR2 SQIVND (reference sequence). This CDR3 spans 12 amino acids. This CDR3 is CASSIWRQPQHF. CDR3 DNA sequence: TGTGCCAGTAGTATTTGGAGGCAGCCCCAGCATTTT.

This chain joins TRBV10-3 and TRBJ2-1; 7 nucleotides agree with TRBD1. The V segment lost 9 bases and the J segment 8 bases; nucleotides outside the gene matches: 10. The CDR3 consists of 13 residues. CDR1 is ENHRY, CDR2 SYGVKD, per germline. Here the CDR3 reads CAINRQGRDEQFF. In DNA form, the CDR3 reads TGTGCCATAAATAGACAGGGTCGGGATGAGCAGTTCTTC.

V is TRBV12-3 or TRBV12-4 and J is TRBJ2-2; TRBD1 matches 9 bases. J gave up 0 bases and V 5 bases, and 1 base lay outside the gene matches. The CDR3 has 15 residues. The CDR3 region is CASSTGGANTGELFF. CDR3 DNA: TGTGCCAGCAGTACAGGGGGCGCGAACACCGGGGAGCTGTTTTTT.

This clonotype was observed a few times. The chain employs TRBV29-1 and TRBJ2-6; perhaps TRBD2 as D (6 bases). V lost 4 bases, J lost 2 bases, and 9 bases lay in between. The CDR3 runs to 14 residues. The germline V gene has CDR1 SQVTM and CDR2 ANQGSEA. CDR3 region: CSVVSGAGANVLTF. In nucleotides, the CDR3 is TGCAGCGTTGTCTCGGGGGCTGGGGCCAACGTCCTGACTTTC.

This clonotype has just a few counts. A much larger clone differs from this one at a single base, so this may be a read error. The J gene is TRBJ1-1, the V gene TRBV10-3; D is uncertain. The CDR3 length is 15 residues. CDR1 is ENHRY, CDR2 SYGVKD, per germline. The CDR3 nucleotides read TGTGCCATCAGTGAGTCTGCGAACGTGAACACTGAAGTTTTCTTT. It codes for CAISESANVNTEVFF.

The rearrangement joins TRBV20-1 to TRBJ2-1, with 13 bases identical to TRBD2. The ends lost 4 bases at V and 3 bases at J; junction bases unmatched: 6. Germline lookup yields CDR1 DFQATT and CDR2 SNEGSKA (reference sequence). CDR3 length: 16 residues. The CDR3 DNA sequence: TGCAGTGCTAAAGGACTAGCGGGGGACAACTACAATGAGCAGTTCTTC. Its protein product is CSAKGLAGDNYNEQFF.

The chain couples TRBV27 to TRBJ1-2; tentatively, D is TRBD1 (5 bases). V lost 3 bases, J lost 4 bases, and 15 bases lay in between. Germline values: CDR1 MNHEY, CDR2 SMNVEV (reference sequence). The CDR3 extends over 15 amino acids. The chain's CDR3 is CASSFWGNPLYGYTF. DNA of the CDR3: TGTGCCAGCAGTTTTTGGGGCAACCCCCTCTATGGCTACACCTTC.

This clonotype was picked up a small number of times. The rearrangement links TRBV7-9 to TRBJ2-7; 13 nucleotides agree with TRBD2. Germline CDR1 SEHNR, CDR2 FQNEAQ (reference sequence). The J segment lost 4 bases and the V segment lost 4 bases, leaving 7 bases of the junction unmatched. This CDR3 contains 16 residues. This CDR3 reads CASSSGLAGTGYEQYF. The CDR3 coding sequence is TGTGCCAGCAGCTCGGGACTAGCGGGAACCGGTTACGAGCAGTACTTC.

This clonotype occurred many times. This chain joins TRBV7-9 and TRBJ1-2; 10 bases are shared with TRBD1. Looked up from germline, CDR1 is SEHNR and CDR2 is FQNEAQ (reference sequence). The CDR3 sequence is 16 residues long. The V segment lost 4 bases and the J segment 3 bases; nucleotides outside the gene matches: 8. CDR3 DNA sequence: TGTGCCAGCAGCTCTTCCTCGGGACAGGGGCACTATGGCTACACCTTC. It encodes CASSSSSGQGHYGYTF.

V is TRBV5-6 and J is TRBJ2-2; 7 nucleotides align to TRBD1. The CDR3 totals 14 residues. Trimming at V came to 7 bases and at J to 2 bases, leaving 5 bases not matched to a gene. Germline loops: CDR1 SGHDT, CDR2 YYEEEE. The CDR3 is CASLQGPNTGELFF. The CDR3 region has the DNA TGTGCCAGCTTACAGGGGCCAAACACCGGGGAGCTGTTTTTT.

The chain uses TRBV23-1 and TRBJ1-5; possible D gene TRBD1, 6 bases. TRBV23-1 is labeled an ORF, and its function is uncertain. V was cut by 3 bases and J by 4 bases, with 13 bases left in between. The CDR3 length is 15 residues. DNA for the CDR3: TGCGCCAGCAGTCAGACCCCACAGGGTAATCAGCCCCAGCATTTT. This encodes CASSQTPQGNQPQHF.

The chain employs TRBV2 and TRBJ2-7; D call uncertain. CDR1 is SNHLY, CDR2 FYNNEI, per germline. Trimming took 4 bases from V and 2 from J, leaving 9 bases between them. The CDR3 is made up of 13 amino acids. CDR3 in amino acids: CASSGGPTYEQYF. The CDR3, as DNA: TGTGCCAGCAGTGGCGGACCGACCTACGAGCAGTACTTC.

This clonotype came up a few times. The V and J genes are TRBV6-2 or TRBV6-3 and TRBJ2-7, with 8 bases fitting TRBD1. Per the germline V gene, CDR1 is MNHEY and CDR2 is SVGEGT. The junction had 2 bases not matched to a gene; V was cut back by 1 base and J by 6 bases. The CDR3 spans 13 residues. This CDR3 reads CASSYWTGTEQYF. The CDR3 DNA is TGTGCCAGCAGTTACTGGACAGGGACCGAGCAGTACTTC.

This clonotype appeared a few times. The rearrangement joins TRBV5-1 to TRBJ1-1; D not certain. Trimming shortened V by 1 base and J by 5 bases, and 12 bases separated the two germline ends. The CDR3 has 14 residues. The germline V gene encodes CDR1 SGHRS and CDR2 YFSETQ. The CDR3 coding sequence is TGCGCCAGCAGCTTGAGGGATAGATCAACTGAAGCTTTCTTT. Protein sequence: CASSLRDRSTEAFF.

The sample holds many counts of this clonotype. The J gene is TRBJ1-1, the V gene TRBV4-1; D remains unclear. CDR1 is MGHRA and CDR2 is YSYEKL in the germline V gene. This CDR3 is 15 amino acids long. The V end lost 5 bases, the J end lost 5 bases, and 18 bases lay between the germline ends. The CDR3 DNA sequence: TGCGCCAGCAGCAGAACGGGTAGGTCTTGGACTGAAGCTTTCTTT. Protein sequence: CASSRTGRSWTEAFF.

V is TRBV20-1 and J is TRBJ2-3; possible D gene TRBD2, 6 bases. The CDR3 loop spans 16 amino acids. Germline V gene sequence: CDR1 DFQATT, CDR2 SNEGSKA (reference sequence). V was trimmed by 1 base and J by 2 bases, leaving 16 bases between them. The CDR3 loop is CSARGQRRGNTDTQYF. In nucleotides, the CDR3 is TGCAGTGCTAGAGGGCAGCGGAGGGGTAACACAGATACGCAGTATTTT.

This clonotype was recorded a few times. CDR3 sequence (DNA): TGTGCCAGCAGCCAAGAGGGACCAAGCAATGAGCAGTTCTTC. Its protein product is CASSQEGPSNEQFF. This chain uses TRBV4-2 with TRBJ2-1; D might be TRBD1 or TRBD2, each matching 5 bases. V was cut by 0 bases and J by 6 bases, with 9 bases left in between. The CDR3 length is 14 residues. Per the germline V gene, CDR1 is LGHNA and CDR2 is YNFKEQ.

This clonotype was recorded a few times. J is TRBJ1-2 and V is TRBV4-2; D is unclear. The CDR3 runs to 15 residues. The V gene's germline CDR1 is LGHNA and CDR2 YNFKEQ. The V and J ends lost 0 bases and 0 bases respectively, with 8 bases between them. The CDR3: CASSQEKVANYGYTF. For the CDR3, the DNA is TGTGCCAGCAGCCAAGAGAAGGTAGCTAACTATGGCTACACCTTC.

In its sample, this clonotype was seen a few times. The V call is TRBV6-5, the J call TRBJ1-1; maybe TRBD1 (5 bases). Germline lookup yields CDR1 MNHEY and CDR2 SVGAGI. CDR3 length: 16 amino acids. The germline V and J ends were trimmed by 0 bases and 1 base, with 12 bases remaining between them. Here the CDR3 reads CASSYSFGGRNTEAFF. CDR3 bases: TGTGCCAGCAGTTACTCGTTTGGGGGTAGGAACACTGAAGCTTTCTTT.